The clone carrying this TCR beta chain was counted only a few times. This specimen comes from a study of blood T cell repertoires in COVID-19. On the study more broadly: Recovery among Cohort 3 donors was established by two negative PCRs, clearance, or symptom resolution. Specimens from acute and convalescent COVID-19 originated in the United States, Italy and Spain.

CDR3 length equals 17 residues. Trimming removed 4 bases at V and 6 bases at J, with 22 bases between. From germline, CDR1 is SGHKS and CDR2 YYEKEE (reference sequence). TCRdb's table, derived via immunoSEQ multiplex PCR, lists solely in-frame clones and lacks some. The data hold roughly 210,000 clones, with 80% to 90% observed a single time. This chain connects TRBV5-5 to TRBJ2-2; the D is unclear. The receptor comes from a man aged 30-40 years in a cohort exposed to, infected with or recovered from COVID-19 (not recorded which). The specimen was PBMCs or T cells enriched from blood (not recorded which). CDR3 residues: CASSIRLLARYPGELFF. The CDR3 nucleotides read TGTGCCAGCAGCATACGGCTCTTGGCGCGGTACCCCGGGGAGCTGTTTTTT.